This section outlines one TCR beta chain sequence together with its context. It is likely a read error, because the conserved phenylalanine at the end of the CDR3 is missing. This entry belongs to a study of tumor-infiltrating lymphocytes in primary liver carcinoma. A constant-region primer primed TCR beta cDNA synthesis from around 500 ng of total RNA. Investigators got TCR beta libraries out of three nested multiplex PCR rounds, done with slightly modified ARM-PCR. Amplification in the first two PCR rounds was performed using TRBV1-TRBV30 forward primers and a C-beta reverse primer for approximately 10 cycles each. One entry per CDR3 protein, called by TCRdb with MiXCR from the multiplex PCR reads. The table shows approximately 330,000 distinct CDR3 sequences, with less than 70% occurring only once. The CDR3 contains 15 residues. Per the germline V gene, CDR1 is SGHAT and CDR2 is FQNNGV. The J segment lost 7 bases and the V segment lost 4 bases, leaving 6 bases of the junction unmatched.

Blood RNA originated from unsorted whole blood, with germline DNA additionally extracted. The chain has TRBV11-2 and TRBJ2-1; 11 positions match TRBD2. The sequencing sample was made of peripheral blood. This TCR was sampled from a man aged 40-50 years with primary liver carcinoma and hepatitis B virus infection. The CDR3 loop reads CASSSGLAAYNEQFI. DNA of the CDR3: TGTGCCAGCAGCTCGGGACTAGCGGCTTATAATGAGCAGTTCATC.